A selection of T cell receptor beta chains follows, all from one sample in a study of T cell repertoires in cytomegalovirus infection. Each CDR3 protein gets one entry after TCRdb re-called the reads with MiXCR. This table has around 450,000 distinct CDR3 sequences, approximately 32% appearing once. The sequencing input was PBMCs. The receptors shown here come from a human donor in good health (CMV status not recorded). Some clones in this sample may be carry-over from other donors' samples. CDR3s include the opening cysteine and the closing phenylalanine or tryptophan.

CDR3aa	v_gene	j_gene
CASSTERQGPYEQYF	TRBV5-4	TRBJ2-7
CASSLARLDETQYF	TRBV5-4	TRBJ2-5
CASSLDFYGNYEQYF	TRBV7-2	TRBJ2-7
CASSLRPPSGGVYEQYF	TRBV4-2	TRBJ2-7
CASMRGRNTEAFF	TRBV6-5	TRBJ1-1
CASGRTGNYEQYF	TRBV2	TRBJ2-7
CASSWTSGDYNEQFF	TRBV13	TRBJ2-1
CATGTTLSGANVLTF	TRBV27	TRBJ2-6
CASSLGGAGQGYTF	TRBV7-2	TRBJ1-2
CASRLYRDSHYEQYF	TRBV6-2/TRBV6-3	TRBJ2-7
CASSEKTGFYGYTF	TRBV19	TRBJ1-2
CASSPGLAGATTDTQYF	TRBV7-8	TRBJ2-3
CASIFNTEAVF	TRBV7-9	TRBJ1-1
CASSRDTLSEAFF	TRBV7-7	TRBJ1-1
CASRPRQGRAGELFF	TRBV12-3/TRBV12-4	TRBJ2-2
CASSHSESLRAFF	TRBV2	TRBJ1-1
CASSPKRQGNTGELFF	TRBV4-3	TRBJ2-2
CASSLTGTGKNIQYF	TRBV5-6	TRBJ2-4
CSAREIGISRNEQFF	TRBV20-1	TRBJ2-1
CASSETSQPQHF	TRBV6-1	TRBJ1-5